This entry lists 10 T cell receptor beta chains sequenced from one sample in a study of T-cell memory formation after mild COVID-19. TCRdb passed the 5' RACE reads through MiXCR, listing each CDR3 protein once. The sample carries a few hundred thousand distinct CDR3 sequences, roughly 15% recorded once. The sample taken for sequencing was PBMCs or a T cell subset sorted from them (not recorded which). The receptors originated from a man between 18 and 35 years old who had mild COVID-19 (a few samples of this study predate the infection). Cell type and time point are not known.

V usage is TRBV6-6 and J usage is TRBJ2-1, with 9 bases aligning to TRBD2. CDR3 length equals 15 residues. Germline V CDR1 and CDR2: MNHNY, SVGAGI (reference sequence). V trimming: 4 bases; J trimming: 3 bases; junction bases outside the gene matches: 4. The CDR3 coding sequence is TGTGCCAGCAGTTTAGCGGGGGAATACTACAATGAGCAGTTCTTC. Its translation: CASSLAGEYYNEQFF.

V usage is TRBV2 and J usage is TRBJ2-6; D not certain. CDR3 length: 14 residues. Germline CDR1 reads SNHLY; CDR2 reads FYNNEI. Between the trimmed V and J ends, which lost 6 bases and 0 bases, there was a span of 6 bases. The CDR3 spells CASSESSGANVLTF. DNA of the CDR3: TGTGCCAGCAGCGAGAGCTCTGGGGCCAACGTCCTGACTTTC.

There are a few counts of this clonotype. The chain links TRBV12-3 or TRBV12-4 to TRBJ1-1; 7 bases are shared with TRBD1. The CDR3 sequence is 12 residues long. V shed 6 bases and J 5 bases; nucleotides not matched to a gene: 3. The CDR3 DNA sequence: TGTGCCAGCAGAACCAGGGGGACTGAAGCTTTCTTT. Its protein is CASRTRGTEAFF.

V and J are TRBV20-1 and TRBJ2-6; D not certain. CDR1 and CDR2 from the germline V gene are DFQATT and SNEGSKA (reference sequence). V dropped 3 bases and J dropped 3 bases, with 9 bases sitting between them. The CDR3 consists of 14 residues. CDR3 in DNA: TGCAGTGCTAGGGTGCCGCGTGGGGCCAACGTCCTGACTTTC. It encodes CSARVPRGANVLTF.

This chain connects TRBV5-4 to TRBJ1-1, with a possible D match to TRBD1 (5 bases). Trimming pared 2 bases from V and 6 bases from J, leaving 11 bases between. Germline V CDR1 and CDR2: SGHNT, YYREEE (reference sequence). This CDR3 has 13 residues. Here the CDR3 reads CASSFPGRAEAFF. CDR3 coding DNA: TGTGCCAGCAGCTTCCCGGGACGGGCTGAAGCTTTCTTT.

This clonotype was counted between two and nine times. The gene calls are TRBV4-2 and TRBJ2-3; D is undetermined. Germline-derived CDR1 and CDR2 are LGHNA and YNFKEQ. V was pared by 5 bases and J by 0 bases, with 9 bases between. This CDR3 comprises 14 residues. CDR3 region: CASSYDYSTDTQYF. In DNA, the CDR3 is TGTGCCAGCAGCTACGATTATAGCACAGATACGCAGTATTTT.

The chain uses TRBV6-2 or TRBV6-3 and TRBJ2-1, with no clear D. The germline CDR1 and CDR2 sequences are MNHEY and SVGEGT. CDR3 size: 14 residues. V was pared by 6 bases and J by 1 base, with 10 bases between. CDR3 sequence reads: CASRRPSSYNEQFF. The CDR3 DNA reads TGTGCCAGCAGGCGACCGTCTTCCTACAATGAGCAGTTCTTC.

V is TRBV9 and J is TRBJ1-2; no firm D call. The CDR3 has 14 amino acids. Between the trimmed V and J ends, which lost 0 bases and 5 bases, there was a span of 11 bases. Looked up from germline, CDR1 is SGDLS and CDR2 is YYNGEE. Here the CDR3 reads CASSVASVAYGYTF. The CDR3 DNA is TGTGCCAGCAGCGTAGCCTCCGTCGCTTATGGCTACACCTTC.

CDR3 sequence (DNA): TGTGCCAGCAGCTTCCAGCGGAGGCCCTACAATGAGCAGTTCTTC. It specifies CASSFQRRPYNEQFF. This rearrangement joins TRBV11-2 to TRBJ2-1, with a weak D call TRBD2 (5 bases). Trimming took off 3 bases at V and 2 bases at J, with 11 bases between the two ends. The CDR3 sequence is 15 residues long. In germline, CDR1 is SGHAT, CDR2 FQNNGV.

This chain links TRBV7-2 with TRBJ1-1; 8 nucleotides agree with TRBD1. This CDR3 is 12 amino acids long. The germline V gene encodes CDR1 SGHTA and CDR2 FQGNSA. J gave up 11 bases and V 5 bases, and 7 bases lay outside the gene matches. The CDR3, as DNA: TGTGCCAGCAGCACCGGGACAGGTTACGCTTTCTTT. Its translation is CASSTGTGYAFF. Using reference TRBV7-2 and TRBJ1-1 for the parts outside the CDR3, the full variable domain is GAGVSQSPSNKVTEKGKDVELRCDPISGHTALYWYRQSLGQGLEFLIYFQGNSAPDKSGLPSDRFSAERTGGSVSTLTIQRTQQEDSAVYLCASSTGTGYAFFGQGTRLTVV.